The present T cell receptor beta chain was sequenced within a study of neurological immune-mediated disorders. Study as a whole: Multiple sclerosis patients numbered some 34, with some 30 relapsing-remitting and 3 secondary progressive. General study results and limits: HTLV-1-associated myelopathy ranked highest for TCR clonal expansion and multiple sclerosis lowest, beneath healthy controls.

This clonotype has a count of ten or more. Its target is not known. 2 million PBMCs stored at -80 C were the source of the unsorted libraries. The authors produced cDNA by 5'RACE using 10-nucleotide random UMIs. Via MiXCR, TCRdb re-called the 5' RACE reads, giving one row per CDR3 protein. The table includes around 66,000 distinct CDR3 sequences, roughly 5.5% detected once. V was pared by 0 bases and J by 9 bases, with 15 bases between. The CDR3 contains 14 residues. Germline-derived CDR1 and CDR2 are SGHRS and YFSETQ. Sequencing was carried out using PBMCs. The genes are TRBV5-1 and TRBJ1-2; D remains unclear. The source of this sequence is a woman between 25 and 40 years old with multiple sclerosis. CDR3 in DNA: TGCGCCAGCAGCTTGGAGGACGGAGCTTCACGCTACACCTTC. Amino acids: CASSLEDGASRYTF.